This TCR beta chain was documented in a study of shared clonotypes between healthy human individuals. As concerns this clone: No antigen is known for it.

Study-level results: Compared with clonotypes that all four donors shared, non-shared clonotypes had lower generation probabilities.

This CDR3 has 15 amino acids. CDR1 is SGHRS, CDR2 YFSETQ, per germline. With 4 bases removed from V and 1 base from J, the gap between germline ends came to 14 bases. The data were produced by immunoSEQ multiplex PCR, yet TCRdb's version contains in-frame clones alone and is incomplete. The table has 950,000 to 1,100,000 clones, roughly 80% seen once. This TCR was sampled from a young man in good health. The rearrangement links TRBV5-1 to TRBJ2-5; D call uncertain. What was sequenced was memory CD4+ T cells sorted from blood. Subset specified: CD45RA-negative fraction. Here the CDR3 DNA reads TGCGCCAGCAGCGCGGACGGGTCCCCCCAAGAGACCCAGTACTTC. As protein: CASSADGSPQETQYF.